Below, 2 T cell receptor beta chains from the same sample are listed, as sequenced in a study of cytomegalovirus exposure and HLA in healthy donors. The PCR contained 60 Vbeta and 13 Jbeta primers. Libraries were prepared by immunoSEQ multiplex PCR; TCRdb keeps only in-frame clonotypes and omits some of them. The table lists 65,000 or so clones, approximately 60% of them singletons. What was sequenced was PBMCs. Source of these receptors: a man aged 25 to 45 in good health and CMV-seronegative.

J is TRBJ1-4 and V is TRBV29-1; 8 bases are shared with TRBD1. This CDR3 contains 14 residues. CDR1 is SQVTM and CDR2 is ANQGSEA in the germline V gene. After removal of 7 bases from V and 6 bases from J, the junction contained 10 bases not matched to a gene. The chain's CDR3 is CSGGTGGSYEKLFF. In nucleotides, the CDR3 is TGCAGCGGCGGAACAGGGGGTTCGTATGAAAAACTGTTTTTT.

The rearrangement links TRBV30 to TRBJ2-7; D perhaps matches TRBD2 (6 bases). In germline, CDR1 is GTSNPN, CDR2 SVGIG (reference sequence). The CDR3 loop spans 11 amino acids. V was pared by 5 bases and J by 3 bases, with 8 bases between. CDR3 sequence: CAWATSYEQYF. In DNA, the CDR3 is TGTGCCTGGGCGACTAGCTACGAGCAGTACTTC.